This entry describes one T cell receptor (beta chain). Its antigen remains unidentified. This sample was taken from a study of blood T cells in healthy people across ages. Study-wide results and caveats: The study could not conclusively compare naive and antigen-experienced cells, given its unsorted PBMCs.

V was cut by 0 bases and J by 2 bases, with 2 bases left in between. Germline V gives CDR1 GTSNPN, CDR2 SVGIG (reference sequence). The CDR3 has 13 amino acids. It was with a sample-barcoded 5' primer and a J-beta primer mix that a second PCR of about 7 to 12 cycles was run. The template-switch adaptor, which had 12 random nucleotides, put a tag on each cDNA molecule. From the 5' RACE reads, TCRdb called clonotypes with MiXCR, one entry per CDR3 protein. Here the sample spans about 690,000 distinct CDR3 sequences, about 43% being singletons. The chain is built from TRBV30 and TRBJ2-6, with D hard to call. Sequencing was done on a sample of blood. The sequence derives from a man aged 80 or over in good health. The CDR3 reads CAWSVAGANVLTF. The CDR3 nucleotides read TGTGCCTGGAGTGTTGCTGGGGCCAACGTCCTGACTTTC.